The T cell receptor beta chain described here comes from a study of cytomegalovirus exposure and HLA in healthy donors. Background on the study: A previous analysis identified fewer than 130 million unique TCR beta sequences derived from around 180 million T cells.

CDR1 SNHLY and CDR2 FYNNEI come from the germline V gene. V dropped 6 bases and J dropped 5; count of bases not matched to a gene: 2. The CDR3 sequence is 13 residues long. As regards this clone: Antigen: not known.

The PCR employed 60 Vbeta primers together with 13 Jbeta primers. Only in-frame clones appear in the TCRdb table, and some are missing; sequencing was by immunoSEQ multiplex PCR. The sample includes about 150,000 clones, approximately 79% of them seen just once. Whole-study results and caveats: Fewer N-insertions (relative to the approximately 670-donor mean) were reportedly seen in an Asian-associated ancestry cluster in a later analysis.

The origin of this receptor is a woman between 25 and 40 years old in good health and CMV-seronegative. This chain connects TRBV2 to TRBJ2-5, with 11 bases that match TRBD1. Material for sequencing was PBMCs. The CDR3 nucleotides are TGTGCCAGCAGAGGACAGGGGGCTGAGACCCAGTACTTC. Translated, it gives CASRGQGAETQYF.